This T cell receptor beta chain emerged from a study of graft-versus-host responses after intestinal transplantation. Study background: Every recipient had anti-thymocyte globulin induction and around three years of tacrolimus plus steroids.

Sorting of proliferating CFSE-low CD3+CD4+ and CD3+CD8+ responders took place after the reaction. The CDR3 has 18 amino acids. Per germline, CDR1 SGHTA and CDR2 FQGTGA. The ends were cut back, 5 bases at V and 4 bases at J, with 23 bases in the middle. Measured with immunoSEQ multiplex PCR; TCRdb has only the in-frame clones, and not every one. This sample has 3,000 to 3,500 clones; 31% occur once, and the top ten carry 6.2%. The source material was alloreactive CD4+ T cells from a mixed lymphocyte reaction culture, sampled before transplantation. Subset indicated: CFSE-low proliferating T cells sorted from approximately 6-day pre-transplant mixed lymphocyte reaction (GvH or HvG direction). The chain uses TRBV7-3 and TRBJ2-2, with a possible D match to TRBD1 (6 bases). The receptor was isolated from a human patient who was an organ donor for intestinal transplantation. CDR3 in DNA: TGTGCCAGCAGCGGAAAACCTTCAGGGGACACGAGCACCGGGGAGCTGTTTTTT. This gives the protein CASSGKPSGDTSTGELFF.